The present T cell receptor beta chain was sequenced within a study of cytomegalovirus exposure and HLA in healthy donors. Study-level results: TCR beta sequences numbering around 15,000 were associated with HLA alleles at 0.05 false discovery rate in a later analysis. As confirmed in vitro, a few CMV-associated chains were specific for CMV antigens.

All the people who gave samples were healthy bone marrow donors. As for this clone: Its antigen is currently unknown.

CDR1 and CDR2 from the germline V gene are MDHEN and SYDVKM. The CDR3 spans 13 residues. Trimming removed 5 bases at V and 6 bases at J, with 14 bases between. Researchers ran the PCR with 60 Vbeta and 13 Jbeta primers. The data were produced by immunoSEQ multiplex PCR, yet TCRdb's version contains in-frame clones alone and is incomplete. The sample holds 180,000 or so clones, 60% to 85% seen once. The sample taken for sequencing was PBMCs. The sequence was collected from a female donor in good health and CMV-seronegative. The chain recombines TRBV28 with TRBJ2-7; unclear D gene. The chain's CDR3 is CASSARARGEQYF. CDR3 DNA sequence: TGTGCCAGCAGTGCACGAGCGCGTGGCGAGCAGTACTTC.